This TCR beta chain derives from a study of shared clonotypes between healthy human individuals (dated by TCRdb to about 2020). A note on the overall study: A couple of women and three men aged 18 to 49 years were included in the cohort. For each donor, three plates each were used for CD4 naive and CD4 memory, two plates were used for CD8 naive, and one plate was used for CD8 memory. To estimate repertoire size and how much clonotypes are shared between individuals, the study performed deep sequencing of blood TCR repertoires from five healthy adults. To increase sequencing depth and limit assay-specific biases, different laboratories used diverse techniques to prepare libraries and sequence TCR repertoires. Between about 0.8 and 9 billion PBMCs per donor were obtained by leukapheresis. Broad study findings and their caveats: Higher generation probabilities were observed for clonotypes shared by all four sorted-subset donors than for non-shared clonotypes. When a handful of donors were compared, the shared fraction of clonotypes was 5% to 6.5% for naive CD4, 3.5% to 4% for naive CD8, 2.3% for memory CD4, and 0.4% for memory CD8. Sampling was restricted to blood, and TCR repertoires in tissue are likely to differ from TCR repertoires in blood. Incomplete sequencing was indicated by rarefaction of sorted-subset datasets, despite the large sequencing depth. Naive subsets generally had larger estimated clonotype richness than memory subsets. Based on pairwise subsampling, the degree of clonotype sharing among donors was expected to be affected by sequencing depth. Because the study included only a small number of donors, the genetic and exposure-history diversity represented was limited.

Using the deep immunoSEQ assay, multiplex PCR amplified TCR CDR3 regions from genomic DNA. Genomic DNA extracted from each cell subset was distributed evenly over all wells of several immunoSEQ 96-well plates, and each plate served as one replicate. Each replicate PCR for sorted subsets received around 200 ng genomic DNA, equal to roughly 30,000 T cell genomes. Purified libraries were measured with a Qubit 3.0 fluorometer, size-checked on a Bioanalyzer 2100, and measured again with the KAPA Library Quantification kit. A separate single-read 150-cycle Illumina NextSeq 550 flow cell was used to sequence each immunoSEQ 96-well plate. The original methods were these. Because the immunoSEQ output held only junctional sequences and lacked quality scores, the filtering could not match the filtering applied to full-length reads. To assign V/J genes and CDR3, sequences were annotated against IMGT germline references using PyIR, a Python wrapper for IgBLAST v1.9. Reads with weak V/J assignments (E-value above 1e-6), missing CDR3, stop codons, out-of-frame junctions, or ambiguous translated residues were removed. V3J clonotypes were defined by identical inferred V gene, J gene, and CDR3 amino acid sequence. Percentage overlap between repertoires was computed as shared unique clonotypes divided by the size of the smaller repertoire. Three approaches were used to assess repertoire richness: RTK rarefaction, the Chao1 estimator, and Recon v2.1 estimates of unobserved clonotypes. Generation probabilities for all TCRbeta clonotypes obtained by the gDNA method from four donors were computed using OLGA. TCRdb's version of the immuneACCESS table is confined to in-frame rearrangements and falls short of the full clone set. An unresolved V gene accounts for under half of the shortfall where checked; the remainder is of unknown origin. From that table come the V and J calls and clone size; the DNA was used to work out D and trimming. This sample is represented by roughly 520,000 clones; 90% to 97% of them were singletons. The ten largest clones add up to 0.055% to 0.075% of the sample.

Details on this clone: What this receptor recognizes is not known. No much larger clonotype is one base removed from it; base qualities were not supplied.

Healthy HIV-negative adults with no recently reported acute infections or vaccinations were included as donors. Every donor was a Caucasian adult residing in Nashville, Tennessee, USA. CD4+ T cells were enriched through magnetic negative selection, after which naive cells were positively selected on CD45RA and the remaining negative fraction served as the memory subset. After blood collection by leukapheresis, PBMCs were isolated using Ficoll-Histopaque density gradient centrifugation and then cryopreserved in the vapor phase of liquid nitrogen. Purity and quantity of every magnetically sorted T cell population were checked by analytical flow cytometry. Genomic DNA was isolated from every sorted fraction and measured by UV absorbance on a Nanodrop 2000c. For CDR1 and CDR2, the germline V gene (reference sequence) lists LNHDA and SQIVND. The cysteine opens and the phenylalanine closes a CDR3 of 12 amino acids. Just CDR3 DNA is preserved here, 36 bases in frame from base 1. Trimming at the junction amounts to 7 bases on V and 4 bases on J, and the germline ends lie 9 bases apart.

The sequence came from a woman in her twenties or thirties in good health. Sequencing input: naive CD4+ T cells sorted from blood. Taken with the paper, the label for cell subset or site translates to: CD45RA+ positively selected. In this chain, TRBV19 is recombined with TRBJ2-3; the D call is tentative, TRBD1 or TRBD2, as each matches 5 bases. The nucleotides are TGTGCCAGTATTGGGACGGCAGATACGCAGTATTTT. This codes for CASIGTADTQYF.